The 20 T cell receptor beta chains given below trace back to one sample, sequenced in a study of OX40 agonist ivuxolimab in advanced cancers. Some clones are missing from TCRdb's copy, which holds only in-frame ones; the method was immunoSEQ multiplex PCR. Found here are approximately 7,000 clones, about four fifths of them singletons; the top ten hold around 25%. This specimen was CD4+ or CD8+ T cells sorted from blood, taken in a trial of the OX40 agonist ivuxolimab. The receptors here all came from an adult with an advanced solid tumor such as melanoma, head and neck, liver or kidney cancer.

The chain uses TRBV6-5 and TRBJ1-1; 11 nucleotides agree with TRBD1. Looked up from germline, CDR1 is MNHEY and CDR2 is SVGAGI. The CDR3 is made up of 14 amino acids. The junction had 4 bases not matched to a gene; V was cut back by 4 bases and J by 6 bases. The CDR3 sequence: CASSFGTGGAEAFF. CDR3 nucleotide sequence: TGTGCCAGCAGTTTCGGGACAGGGGGGGCTGAAGCTTTCTTT.

The chain uses TRBV6-5 and TRBJ2-1; 9 bases align to TRBD1. The J segment lost 7 bases and the V segment lost 2 bases, leaving 6 bases of the junction unmatched. In germline, CDR1 is MNHEY, CDR2 SVGAGI. CDR3 length: 15 amino acids. CDR3 bases: TGTGCCAGCAGTTACGTTCTACAGGGGGCGAATGAGCAGTTCTTC. Its translation: CASSYVLQGANEQFF.

This clone appeared a few times. The J gene is TRBJ2-3, the V gene TRBV28; D may be TRBD2 (6 bases). The germline CDR1 and CDR2 sequences are MDHEN and SYDVKM. The CDR3 spans 16 residues. Between the trimmed V and J ends, which lost 3 bases and 4 bases, there was a span of 17 bases. The CDR3 sequence: CASSFTSRLVADTQYF. In nucleotides, the CDR3 is TGTGCCAGCAGTTTTACGTCGCGACTAGTCGCAGATACGCAGTATTTT.

The chain combines TRBV7-5 with TRBJ1-2; TRBD1, the D gene given by the table, was not confirmed from the DNA. TRBV7-5 has pseudogene status. The CDR3 sequence is 14 residues long. CDR3 DNA sequence: TGTGCCAGCAGCTCGACAAGCTTGGTCTATGGCTACACCTTC. This sequence encodes CASSSTSLVYGYTF.

The chain employs TRBV5-6 and TRBJ2-7; D remains unclear. Germline V gives CDR1 SGHDT, CDR2 YYEEEE. V was cut by 0 bases and J by 3 bases, with 7 bases left in between. The CDR3 is 13 residues long. The CDR3 reads CASSLGPNYEQYF. CDR3 in DNA: TGTGCCAGCAGCTTGGGGCCAAACTACGAGCAGTACTTC.

The chain is built from TRBV7-9 and TRBJ1-2; the D gene is possibly TRBD1 (5 bases). CDR3 length: 13 amino acids. V lost 2 bases to trimming and J lost 4 bases, with 8 bases between them. CDR1 SEHNR and CDR2 FQNEAQ come from the germline V gene (reference sequence). The CDR3 nucleotides are TGTGCCAGCAGCTTATGGGGGGGCTATGGCTACACCTTC. Its protein is CASSLWGGYGYTF.

This chain connects TRBV5-6 to TRBJ2-1, with TRBD1 matching over 7 bases. The ends lost 0 bases at V and 7 bases at J; junction bases unmatched: 1. The CDR3 runs to 13 residues. Germline CDR1 is SGHDT and CDR2 is YYEEEE. The CDR3 loop reads CASSLEQGNEQFF. The CDR3 DNA follows: TGTGCCAGCAGCTTGGAACAGGGGAATGAGCAGTTCTTC.

This chain links TRBV18 with TRBJ2-3, with TRBD1 matching over 9 bases. Looked up from germline, CDR1 is KGHSH and CDR2 is LQKENI. V lost 5 bases and J lost 6; bases outside the gene matches: 6. The CDR3 is made up of 14 amino acids. The CDR3 protein is CASSSGTGIDTQYF. Here the CDR3 DNA reads TGTGCCAGCTCATCCGGGACAGGGATCGATACGCAGTATTTT.

The rearrangement joins TRBV10-1 to TRBJ2-1; no firm D call. V gave up 3 bases and J gave up 7 bases, with 19 bases separating them. Per germline, CDR1 WNHNN and CDR2 SYGVQD (reference sequence). The CDR3 sequence is 16 residues long. CDR3 residues: CASSEGRPKLVNEQFF. DNA of the CDR3: TGCGCCAGCAGTGAAGGACGCCCGAAGCTTGTGAATGAGCAGTTCTTC.

The chain has TRBV4-2 and TRBJ2-4, with unresolved D. The V end lost 0 bases, the J end lost 8 bases, and 11 bases lay between the germline ends. Germline V gene data show CDR1 as LGHNA and CDR2 as YNFKEQ. This CDR3 has 14 amino acids. CDR3 sequence: CASSQDLERDIQYF. For the CDR3, the DNA is TGTGCCAGCAGCCAAGATCTTGAGCGAGACATTCAGTACTTC.

This clone was detected a few times. This chain connects TRBV5-5 to TRBJ1-1; D gene uncertain. The CDR3 has 13 amino acids. V gave up 2 bases and J gave up 3 bases, with 8 bases separating them. Germline values: CDR1 SGHKS, CDR2 YYEKEE (reference sequence). The CDR3 here is CASSFGRDTEAFF. CDR3 sequence (DNA): TGTGCCAGCAGCTTCGGGCGGGACACTGAAGCTTTCTTT.

The V gene is TRBV6-5, the J gene TRBJ2-7; D gene unclear. The CDR3 is 15 amino acids. V was clipped by 2 bases and J by 3 bases, with 14 bases between them. Per the germline V gene, CDR1 is MNHEY and CDR2 is SVGAGI. DNA of the CDR3: TGTGCCAGCAGTTACGTACGGTCAGCCAACTACGAGCAGTACTTC. Translated, it gives CASSYVRSANYEQYF.

V is TRBV7-1 and J is TRBJ1-2; D unresolved. TRBV7-1 is treated as an ORF (open reading frame) with a function not yet certain. The CDR3 totals 14 residues. Trimming removed 3 bases from V and 4 bases from J, with 12 bases in between. CDR3 sequence reads: CASSSTSLVYGYTF. CDR3 bases: TGTGCCAGCAGCTCGACAAGCTTGGTCTATGGCTACACCTTC.

The chain uses TRBV7-9 and TRBJ2-5; possible D gene TRBD1, 5 bases. Trimming pared 3 bases from V and 3 bases from J, leaving 8 bases between. This CDR3 spans 13 amino acids. Germline lookup yields CDR1 SEHNR and CDR2 FQNEAQ (reference sequence). CDR3 protein: CASSFVREETQYF. Here the CDR3 DNA reads TGTGCCAGCAGCTTTGTCAGGGAAGAGACCCAGTACTTC.

This clone was recorded a few times. J is TRBJ2-5 and V is TRBV7-9; weak D call: TRBD2 (6 bases). Trimming removed 2 bases from V and 3 bases from J, with 10 bases in between. This CDR3 is 14 amino acids long. The germline CDR1 and CDR2 sequences are SEHNR and FQNEAQ (reference sequence). CDR3 amino acids: CASSLLGLEETQYF. The DNA for the CDR3 is TGTGCCAGCAGCTTACTGGGACTGGAAGAGACCCAGTACTTC.

This sequence joins TRBV11-2 and TRBJ1-6; 10 nucleotides agree with TRBD1. This CDR3 contains 17 residues. J was trimmed by 1 base and V by 5 bases; bases with no gene match: 5. From germline, CDR1 is SGHAT and CDR2 FQNNGV. CDR3 protein: CASSGDRGRSYNSPLHF. The DNA of the CDR3 is TGTGCCAGCAGCGGGGACAGGGGTAGGTCCTATAATTCACCCCTCCACTTT.

The chain couples TRBV6-5 to TRBJ2-1, with TRBD1 matching over 7 bases. The CDR3 consists of 16 residues. Germline CDR1 is MNHEY and CDR2 is SVGAGI. V lost 2 bases to trimming and J lost 2 bases; unmatched junction nucleotides: 6. In nucleotides, the CDR3 is TGTGCCAGCAGTTACCTAGGCAGGGGGACCTACAATGAGCAGTTCTTC. Its translation is CASSYLGRGTYNEQFF.

V usage is TRBV27 and J usage is TRBJ1-2; D unclear. The CDR3 has 12 residues. V was cut by 5 bases and J by 4 bases, with 8 bases left in between. The germline V gene has CDR1 MNHEY and CDR2 SMNVEV (reference sequence). This CDR3 is CASSAGGYGYTF. DNA for the CDR3: TGTGCCAGCAGTGCGGGAGGCTATGGCTACACCTTC.

V usage is TRBV7-6 and J usage is TRBJ2-1, with a weak D call TRBD2 (5 bases). Germline CDR1 reads SGHVS; CDR2 reads FNYEAQ. CDR3 size: 15 residues. The V end was cut by 4 bases, the J end by 9 bases, with 19 bases between. CDR3 region: CASSSSDVRAGEQFF. For the CDR3, the DNA is TGTGCCAGCAGCTCCTCGGACGTGCGGGCGGGTGAGCAGTTCTTC.

This clone turned up a few times. V and J are TRBV21-1 and TRBJ2-7; the D segment call TRBD2 is taken from the table without a DNA check. TRBV21-1 is a pseudogene. The length of the CDR3 is 16 residues. The CDR3 sequence is CASSPMGAEKVVEQYF. CDR3 nucleotide sequence: TGTGCCAGCAGCCCCATGGGAGCGGAGAAAGTGGTCGAGCAGTACTTC.